This TCR beta chain was identified during a study of response to subunit inactivated influenza vaccine. A single record per CDR3 protein comes from TCRdb applying MiXCR to the RT-PCR reads. In the table there are about 540,000 distinct CDR3 sequences, 14% of which are singletons. Findings and caveats of the study: There was a suggestion from the authors that each seasonal influenza vaccination recruits few new T cells.

About this clonotype: Its antigen is as yet unknown.

Germline lookup yields CDR1 SGHRS and CDR2 YFSETQ. After removal of 0 bases from V and 9 bases from J, the junction contained 6 bases not matched to a gene. The CDR3 length is 14 residues. The chain links TRBV5-1 to TRBJ2-1; 7 bases are a match to TRBD2. The material was PBMCs from blood, obtained 11 to 12 days after vaccination. The receptor's source is a man between 50 and 59 years old who received an inactivated influenza vaccine. The CDR3 reads CASSLVSREGEQFF. As DNA, the CDR3 is TGCGCCAGCAGCTTGGTTTCCAGGGAGGGTGAGCAGTTCTTC. The variable domain in full, completed from reference TRBV5-1 and TRBJ2-1, reads KAGVTQTPRYLIKTRGQQVTLSCSPISGHRSVSWYQQTPGQGLQFLFEYFSETQRNKGNFPGRFSGRQFSNSRSEMNVSTLELGDSALYLCASSLVSREGEQFFGPGTRLTVL.